These 20 T cell receptor beta chains originate from one sample sequenced in a study of low-dose radiotherapy and immunotherapy resistance in tumors. cDNA synthesis used a TRAV/TRBV-specific primer set for both chains. For amplifying TCRs, the PCR ran for 15 to 20 cycles with Phusion, which was used together with a constant-region primer and the adapter on the V primers. TCRdb reprocessed the reads via MiXCR and lists one record per CDR3 protein. The data contain under 15,000 distinct CDR3 sequences, roughly 60% of them singletons. The receptors here all came from a human donor with advanced metastatic prostate, ovarian, gallbladder or colorectal cancer (not recorded which). This table probably holds off-target reads from a library built for another chain.

This rearrangement joins TRBV28 to TRBJ1-6, with unresolved D. Trimming left V 6 bases short and J 0 bases short, with 9 bases between. The CDR3 contains 15 residues. From germline, CDR1 is MDHEN and CDR2 SYDVKM. CDR3 protein: CASSKDGSYNSPLHF. The CDR3 DNA sequence: TGTGCCAGCAGCAAAGACGGCTCCTATAATTCACCCCTCCACTTT.

The V and J genes are TRBV29-1 and TRBJ1-2; 12 nucleotides align to TRBD1. The germline V gene has CDR1 SQVTM and CDR2 ANQGSEA. There are 15 residues in the CDR3. The J segment lost 4 bases and the V segment lost 2 bases, leaving 5 bases of the junction unmatched. In nucleotides, the CDR3 is TGCAGCGTTGAAAGGGGACAGGGGGCGGCCTATGGCTACACCTTC. This gives the protein CSVERGQGAAYGYTF.

J is TRBJ2-1 and V is TRBV10-3, with 8 bases matching TRBD1. Germline loops: CDR1 ENHRY, CDR2 SYGVKD. Trimming at V came to 10 bases and at J to 14 bases, leaving 10 bases not matched to a gene. The CDR3 has 11 amino acids. CDR3 DNA: TGTGCCACCGAGGACAGGGTGGAGAAGTTCTTC. Encoded protein: CATEDRVEKFF.

The chain recombines TRBV4-1 with TRBJ1-1, with D uncertain. Germline V CDR1 and CDR2: MGHRA, YSYEKL. The CDR3 runs to 16 residues. Trimming took 0 bases from V and 7 from J, leaving 18 bases between them. CDR3 DNA: TGCGCCAGCAGCCAAGATCTAGGCCGGCCCGCCGGTGAAGCTTTCTTT. As protein: CASSQDLGRPAGEAFF.

The CDR3 sequence is CASSPATGWADTQYF. For the CDR3, the DNA is TGTGCCAGCAGCCCAGCCACGGGATGGGCAGATACGCAGTATTTT. This rearrangement joins TRBV11-2 to TRBJ2-3; weak D call: TRBD2 (5 bases). Trimming cost V 5 bases and J 4 bases, with 16 bases left between them. Germline V gene data show CDR1 as SGHAT and CDR2 as FQNNGV. This CDR3 contains 15 residues.

This clonotype occurred once. The chain combines TRBV24-1 with TRBJ2-4, with TRBD2 as a possible D gene (6 bases). V was trimmed by 2 bases and J by 1 base, leaving 8 bases between them. CDR1 is KGHDR and CDR2 is SFDVKD in the germline V gene. The CDR3 totals 15 residues. This chain's CDR3 is CATSDSGRAKNIQYF. The CDR3 bases are TGTGCCACCAGTGATTCTGGGAGGGCCAAAAACATTCAGTACTTC.

This clonotype was detected only once. This chain joins TRBV19 and TRBJ2-1; 10 bases match TRBD2. CDR1 and CDR2 (germline): LNHDA, SQIVND (reference sequence). The CDR3 contains 15 residues. V lost 5 bases to trimming and J lost 4 bases; unmatched junction nucleotides: 5. Here the CDR3 DNA reads TGTGCCAGTAGTGGACTAGCGGCCAGTTACAATGAGCAGTTCTTC. As protein: CASSGLAASYNEQFF.

The chain couples TRBV4-1 to TRBJ2-5; 11 bases match TRBD2. Germline assignment: CDR1 MGHRA and CDR2 YSYEKL. The J segment lost 4 bases and the V segment lost 4 bases, leaving 14 bases of the junction unmatched. The CDR3 sequence is 18 residues long. The CDR3 nucleotides read TGCGCCAGCAGCCTACGACTAGCGGGACGGCCGGGAGGAGAGACCCAGTACTTC. This encodes CASSLRLAGRPGGETQYF.

The genes are TRBV20-1 and TRBJ2-1, with TRBD2 matching over 12 bases. The CDR3 has 16 amino acids. In germline, CDR1 is DFQATT, CDR2 SNEGSKA (reference sequence). V lost 0 bases to trimming and J lost 4 bases; unmatched junction nucleotides: 4. CDR3 protein: CSARDLGTSGYNEQFF. DNA for the CDR3: TGCAGTGCTAGAGATCTAGGGACTAGCGGGTACAATGAGCAGTTCTTC.

This sequence joins TRBV14 and TRBJ2-2; D may match TRBD1 or TRBD2 (6 bases each). The CDR3 is made up of 16 amino acids. Trimming removed 4 bases from V and 5 bases from J, with 17 bases in between. Germline V CDR1 and CDR2: SGHDN, FVKESK. Here the CDR3 reads CASSPFGGRGTGELFF. The CDR3 DNA reads as TGTGCCAGCAGCCCTTTCGGGGGCCGTGGAACCGGGGAGCTGTTTTTT.

The chain is built from TRBV7-2 and TRBJ2-7; 10 bases fit TRBD2. Germline CDR1 reads SGHTA; CDR2 reads FQGNSA. The CDR3 sequence is 14 residues long. V lost 6 bases and J lost 1; bases outside the gene matches: 3. Written as DNA, the CDR3 is TGTGCCAGCAGAACTAGCGGGACTTCCTACGAGCAGTACTTC. Amino acids: CASRTSGTSYEQYF.

The chain joins TRBV24-1 to TRBJ2-5; D tentatively fits TRBD1 or TRBD2 (5 bases each). The germline V gene encodes CDR1 KGHDR and CDR2 SFDVKD. V was clipped by 1 base and J by 2 bases, with 10 bases between them. CDR3 length: 15 residues. The DNA for the CDR3 is TGTGCCACCAGTGATTTTTGGGGACCTCAAGAGACCCAGTACTTC. Translation gives CATSDFWGPQETQYF.

This chain uses TRBV29-1 with TRBJ1-5; D uncertain. Germline V gives CDR1 SQVTM, CDR2 ANQGSEA. The V end was cut by 1 base, the J end by 1 base, with 5 bases between. The CDR3 covers 13 residues. CDR3 region: CSVEVGSNQPQHF. CDR3 nucleotides: TGCAGCGTTGAAGTGGGGAGCAATCAGCCCCAGCATTTT.

Turning to this clonotype: A read error may produce the germline difference seen at one junction end. The chain uses TRBV27 and TRBJ2-7, with D tentatively TRBD1 (6 bases). Germline assignment: CDR1 MNHEY and CDR2 SMNVEV (reference sequence). This CDR3 contains 16 residues. CDR3 DNA sequence: TGTGCCACCAGTGGAAGTGGACAGAGTTCCTCCTACGAGCAGTACTTC. This gives the protein CATSGSGQSSSYEQYF.

DNA for the CDR3: TGTGCCAGCAGCAAACTACAGGGCTGGGGTCCTGAAGCTTTCTTT. Amino acids: CASSKLQGWGPEAFF. V gene TRBV6-2 or TRBV6-3 combines with J gene TRBJ1-1; TRBD1 might be the D (6 bases). The CDR3 sequence is 15 residues long. Trimming pared 6 bases from V and 6 bases from J, leaving 20 bases between. Germline V CDR1 and CDR2: MNHEY, SVGEGT.

The rearrangement joins TRBV6-8 to TRBJ2-7; 8 nucleotides line up with TRBD1. The CDR3 loop spans 15 amino acids. Germline-derived CDR1 and CDR2 are MNHGY and SAAAGT. Losses at the gene ends were 0 bases for V and 3 bases for J; bases not matched to a gene: 4. The CDR3 nucleotides read TGTGCCAGCAGTTACTCCGCAGGGGGCGTCTACGAGCAGTACTTC. Protein: CASSYSAGGVYEQYF.

The genes are TRBV7-9 and TRBJ1-1, with 7 positions matching TRBD1. CDR1 and CDR2 from the germline V gene are SEHNR and FQNEAQ (reference sequence). The CDR3 runs to 14 residues. The J segment lost 4 bases and the V segment lost 0 bases, leaving 2 bases of the junction unmatched. The CDR3 spells CASSLAQGPTEAFF. The CDR3 DNA reads as TGTGCCAGCAGCTTAGCACAGGGGCCCACTGAAGCTTTCTTT.

This clonotype has only one observation. The chain links TRBV7-2 to TRBJ2-1; a weak D match, TRBD1 (6 bases). Per germline, CDR1 SGHTA and CDR2 FQGNSA. Trimming took 3 bases from V and 9 from J, leaving 9 bases between them. CDR3 size: 12 residues. The CDR3 region has the DNA TGTGCCAGCAGCTTGACAGGCTTTGAGCAGTTCTTC. It yields the protein CASSLTGFEQFF.

In its sample, this clonotype was seen a few times. This sequence joins TRBV6-2 or TRBV6-3 and TRBJ2-2; perhaps TRBD2 as D (6 bases). V lost 6 bases, J lost 4 bases, and 18 bases lay in between. Germline loops: CDR1 MNHEY, CDR2 SVGEGT. The length of the CDR3 is 16 residues. CDR3 loop: CASSHPSLTSTGELFF. The CDR3 nucleotides are TGTGCCAGCAGCCATCCCTCGTTGACTAGCACCGGGGAGCTGTTTTTT.

By share of the sample, this clonotype is medium-sized. The gene calls are TRBV2 and TRBJ1-2; D is unclear. Between the trimmed V and J ends, which lost 4 bases and 7 bases, there was a span of 10 bases. Germline V gives CDR1 SNHLY, CDR2 FYNNEI. The CDR3 totals 12 residues. For the CDR3, the DNA is TGTGCCAGCAGTGGAAATCAGGTTGGCTACACCTTC. Its protein product is CASSGNQVGYTF.